Presented here are 28 T cell receptor beta chains from one specimen sequenced in a study of blood T cell repertoires in COVID-19. Profiled with immunoSEQ multiplex PCR; TCRdb holds only in-frame clones, not every one. Of some 270,000 clones in the sample, around nine tenths were seen once. Sequencing was carried out using peripheral blood. The receptors come from a man aged 35-49 years with active or convalescent COVID-19.

The gene calls are TRBV30 and TRBJ1-6, with 9 bases fitting TRBD1. V shed 3 bases, J shed 9 bases, and the junction held 3 bases outside the gene matches. Per the germline V gene, CDR1 is GTSNPN and CDR2 is SVGIG (reference sequence). The CDR3 contains 13 residues. CDR3 region: CAWREQGASPLHF. The CDR3 coding sequence is TGTGCCTGGAGAGAACAGGGGGCTTCACCCCTCCACTTT.

The chain has TRBV24-1 and TRBJ1-2; 7 bases are a match to TRBD1. This CDR3 has 14 amino acids. Germline CDR1 is KGHDR and CDR2 is SFDVKD. The trim removed 5 bases at V and 4 bases at J, leaving 6 bases unmatched. CDR3 DNA sequence: TGTGCCACCAGTGGTGGGGACAGCTTCTATGGCTACACCTTC. Its protein is CATSGGDSFYGYTF.

This clone occurred many times. This sequence joins TRBV18 and TRBJ2-7; no reliable D call. CDR1 and CDR2 from the germline V gene are KGHSH and LQKENI. V was pared by 1 base and J by 2 bases, with 12 bases between. The CDR3 is 15 amino acids. Here the CDR3 reads CASSPHTVTTYEQYF. CDR3 sequence (DNA): TGTGCCAGCTCACCACACACAGTCACGACCTACGAGCAGTACTTC.

The rearrangement links TRBV19 to TRBJ1-5, with 7 bases lining up with TRBD1. Trimming cost V 5 bases and J 2 bases; bases outside gene matches: 9. This CDR3 region has 16 residues. The germline V gene encodes CDR1 LNHDA and CDR2 SQIVND (reference sequence). CDR3 bases: TGTGCCAGTAGTTTCCGACAGGGACACGGCAATCAGCCCCAGCATTTT. The encoded protein is CASSFRQGHGNQPQHF.

V usage is TRBV11-1 and J usage is TRBJ1-1; 9 bases align to TRBD1. The CDR3 covers 14 residues. Germline-derived CDR1 and CDR2 are SGHAT and FQDESV (reference sequence). Losses at the gene ends were 5 bases for V and 9 bases for J; bases not matched to a gene: 10. The CDR3 DNA reads TGTGCCAGCAGCCCGCTGGACAGGGGACCTAAAGCTTTCTTT. Translated: CASSPLDRGPKAFF.

This clone was picked up one time. The gene calls are TRBV9 and TRBJ2-6, with a tentative D call TRBD1 (5 bases). CDR3 length: 17 residues. Germline loops: CDR1 SGDLS, CDR2 YYNGEE. V gave up 4 bases and J gave up 1 base, with 15 bases separating them. This CDR3 is CASSPRLQGSGANVLTF. CDR3 bases: TGTGCCAGCAGCCCGAGACTTCAGGGATCTGGGGCCAACGTCCTGACTTTC.

This clone was recorded a few times. An end of the junction does not agree with germline; a read error may underlie this. The chain links TRBV7-9 to TRBJ2-5; D unclear. Per the germline V gene, CDR1 is SEHNR and CDR2 is FQNEAQ (reference sequence). The CDR3 is 13 amino acids. The CDR3 bases are TGTGCCAGCAGCTTAAATGCCCCGTACACCCGGTACTTC. This encodes CASSLNAPYTRYF. Drawing the rest from reference TRBV7-9 and TRBJ2-5, the complete variable domain is DTGVSQNPRHKITKRGQNVTFRCDPISEHNRLYWYRQTLGQGPEFLTYFQNEAQLEKSRLLSDRFSAERPKGSFSTLEIQRTEQGDSAMYLCASSLNAPYTRYFGPGTRLLVL.

The V gene is TRBV21-1, the J gene TRBJ2-7; TRBD2 is the table's D call and was not checked against the DNA. TRBV21-1 is deemed a pseudogene. This CDR3 spans 15 amino acids. CDR3 amino acids: CASSKTGLVTYEQYF. In nucleotides, the CDR3 is TGTGCCAGCAGCAAAACCGGACTAGTCACCTACGAGCAGTACTTC.

This chain connects TRBV4-1 to TRBJ1-2; perhaps TRBD1 as D (5 bases). The V and J ends lost 0 bases and 6 bases respectively, with 14 bases between them. The V gene's germline CDR1 is MGHRA and CDR2 YSYEKL. This CDR3 region has 15 residues. The CDR3, as DNA: TGCGCCAGCAGCCAAGATAGGTGGGACTTCAATGGCTACACCTTC. This encodes CASSQDRWDFNGYTF.

The rearrangement uses TRBV27 and TRBJ1-6; weak D call: TRBD1 (6 bases). Trimming stripped 5 bases from V and 4 bases from J, with 15 bases between. The CDR3 has 16 residues. Germline lookup yields CDR1 MNHEY and CDR2 SMNVEV (reference sequence). CDR3 amino acids: CASSREGGRYNSPLHF. CDR3 nucleotide sequence: TGTGCCAGCAGTCGGGAAGGGGGACGGTATAATTCACCCCTCCACTTT.

The V call is TRBV5-1, the J call TRBJ2-5, with 11 bases aligning to TRBD2. This CDR3 region has 14 residues. The junction had 5 bases not matched to a gene; V was cut back by 6 bases and J by 4 bases. Germline values: CDR1 SGHRS, CDR2 YFSETQ. In DNA, the CDR3 is TGCGCCAGCACTAGCGGGAGGCTAGGAGAGACCCAGTACTTC. Encoded protein: CASTSGRLGETQYF.

As regards this clone: Other nucleotide sequences from this sample produce the same CDR3. The V call is TRBV5-1, the J call TRBJ1-2; D remains ambiguous. Germline loops: CDR1 SGHRS, CDR2 YFSETQ. This CDR3 is 14 amino acids long. With 4 bases removed from V and 6 bases from J, the gap between germline ends came to 16 bases. CDR3 nucleotide sequence: TGCGCCAGCAGCCCGGGCGGGTTGACGGATGGCTACACCTTC. Its protein is CASSPGGLTDGYTF. The whole variable domain, remainder taken from reference TRBV5-1 and TRBJ1-2, is KAGVTQTPRYLIKTRGQQVTLSCSPISGHRSVSWYQQTPGQGLQFLFEYFSETQRNKGNFPGRFSGRQFSNSRSEMNVSTLELGDSALYLCASSPGGLTDGYTFGSGTRLTVV.

The chain is built from TRBV13 and TRBJ1-4; the D is unclear. V was cut by 5 bases and J by 7 bases, with 8 bases left in between. Germline V gives CDR1 PRHDT, CDR2 FYEKMQ (reference sequence). This CDR3 contains 12 residues. The CDR3 region has the DNA TGTGCCAGCAGCCAGGAAGGTGAAAAACTGTTTTTT. Protein: CASSQEGEKLFF.

The V gene is TRBV27, the J gene TRBJ1-5; TRBD1 matches 9 bases. The length of the CDR3 is 15 residues. CDR1 and CDR2 from the germline V gene are MNHEY and SMNVEV (reference sequence). The junction had 3 bases not matched to a gene; V was cut back by 6 bases and J by 0 bases. CDR3 in amino acids: CASRGQGYSNQPQHF. In nucleotides, the CDR3 is TGTGCCAGCAGGGGACAGGGATATAGCAATCAGCCCCAGCATTTT.

The rearrangement uses TRBV5-1 and TRBJ2-5; 8 bases map to TRBD1. Germline loops: CDR1 SGHRS, CDR2 YFSETQ. J gave up 1 base and V 5 bases, and 1 base lay outside the gene matches. The CDR3 has 13 amino acids. CDR3 protein: CASRTGAQETQYF. The CDR3 DNA follows: TGCGCCAGCAGGACAGGGGCCCAAGAGACCCAGTACTTC.

The chain is built from TRBV29-1 and TRBJ1-2, with 8 positions matching TRBD1. The length of the CDR3 is 13 residues. Trimming at V came to 4 bases and at J to 2 bases, leaving 3 bases not matched to a gene. CDR1 is SQVTM, CDR2 ANQGSEA, per germline. CDR3 amino acids: CSVGTGKNYGYTF. In DNA form, the CDR3 reads TGCAGCGTTGGGACAGGGAAGAACTATGGCTACACCTTC.

This clone was recorded once. This chain connects TRBV19 to TRBJ1-4, with TRBD1 matching 7 bases. Germline V gene data show CDR1 as LNHDA and CDR2 as SQIVND (reference sequence). This CDR3 contains 14 residues. V trimming: 3 bases; J trimming: 8 bases; junction bases outside the gene matches: 6. The CDR3 is CASSIRGGSEKLFF. For the CDR3, the DNA is TGTGCCAGTAGTATCAGAGGGGGCAGCGAAAAACTGTTTTTT.

The chain links TRBV4-2 to TRBJ2-3; a weak D match, TRBD1 (7 bases). Germline V gene lookup returns CDR1 LGHNA and CDR2 YNFKEQ. The CDR3 is 17 residues long. V was cut by 4 bases and J by 2 bases, with 19 bases left in between. CDR3 in amino acids: CASSPAGKGAITDTQYF. For the CDR3, the DNA is TGTGCCAGCAGCCCCGCGGGGAAGGGGGCGATCACAGATACGCAGTATTTT.

The rearrangement uses TRBV7-9 and TRBJ2-5; a possible D gene is TRBD1 (5 bases). The V end was cut by 4 bases, the J end by 10 bases, with 16 bases between. Germline V gene lookup returns CDR1 SEHNR and CDR2 FQNEAQ (reference sequence). The CDR3 covers 13 residues. The CDR3, as DNA: TGTGCCAGCAGCTCTGACCTGGTAGGGGACCAGTACTTC. Protein sequence: CASSSDLVGDQYF.

The chain links TRBV5-4 to TRBJ2-3; D gene unclear. Germline V gene data show CDR1 as SGHNT and CDR2 as YYREEE (reference sequence). The CDR3 is 13 amino acids. The V and J ends lost 0 bases and 5 bases respectively, with 7 bases between them. CDR3 DNA: TGTGCCAGCAGCTTGGGGTCCGGAGATACGCAGTATTTT. Translating it yields CASSLGSGDTQYF.

The chain has TRBV14 and TRBJ1-4, with D possibly TRBD1 on 5 matching bases. The ends were cut back, 0 bases at V and 8 bases at J, with 16 bases in the middle. CDR3 size: 16 residues. Germline V CDR1 and CDR2: SGHDN, FVKESK. CDR3: CASSQDWGERREKLFF. The CDR3 coding sequence is TGTGCCAGCAGCCAAGATTGGGGGGAGCGTAGAGAAAAACTGTTTTTT.

The rearrangement uses TRBV28 and TRBJ1-2, with 10 nucleotides matching TRBD1. CDR1 is MDHEN, CDR2 SYDVKM, per germline. This CDR3 is built from 15 residues. V shed 7 bases, J shed 5 bases, and the junction held 10 bases outside the gene matches. CDR3: CASISGTGDLYGYTF. The CDR3 DNA follows: TGTGCCAGCATAAGCGGGACAGGGGACCTTTATGGCTACACCTTC.

The gene calls are TRBV4-1 and TRBJ2-1; D unclear. The V gene lost 1 base and the J gene lost 6 bases, with 7 bases spanning the gap. The CDR3 runs 13 residues. Looked up from germline, CDR1 is MGHRA and CDR2 is YSYEKL. The CDR3 spells CASSQAQRNEQFF. The CDR3 DNA reads as TGCGCCAGCAGCCAAGCCCAGCGCAATGAGCAGTTCTTC.

The table lists this clone with a count of one. V gene TRBV12-5 combines with J gene TRBJ1-2; D may be TRBD1 (6 bases). Germline V gives CDR1 LGHNT, CDR2 FRNRAP. V lost 3 bases to trimming and J lost 8 bases, with 13 bases between them. This CDR3 spans 13 amino acids. The CDR3 DNA is TGTGCTAGTGGTTTTCAGGGGCAGAGGGGCTACACCTTC. Its translation is CASGFQGQRGYTF.

The CDR3 spells CASSFSLEAFF. The CDR3 nucleotides read TGTGCCAGCAGCTTTAGTCTAGAAGCTTTCTTT. The V call is TRBV11-3, the J call TRBJ1-1, with no clear D. The CDR3 contains 11 residues. Germline CDR1 is SGHNT and CDR2 is YENEEA. The V gene lost 3 bases and the J gene lost 8 bases, with 7 bases spanning the gap.

The V call is TRBV14, the J call TRBJ1-1, with a tentative D call TRBD1 (6 bases). Germline V lookup: CDR1 SGHDN, CDR2 FVKESK. V dropped 4 bases and J dropped 1 base, with 16 bases sitting between them. This CDR3 spans 16 amino acids. Written as DNA, the CDR3 is TGTGCCAGCAGCCGGAGAGGGGGACAAGCGAACACTGAAGCTTTCTTT. It specifies CASSRRGGQANTEAFF.

This chain uses TRBV5-5 with TRBJ2-1, with D possibly TRBD1 on 6 matching bases. The CDR3 consists of 15 residues. CDR1 SGHKS and CDR2 YYEKEE come from the germline V gene (reference sequence). V was pared by 5 bases and J by 3 bases, with 15 bases between. The CDR3 DNA reads TGTGCCAGCAGACGTACAGGGAGCCACTACAATGAGCAGTTCTTC. It yields the protein CASRRTGSHYNEQFF. Combining the CDR3 with reference TRBV5-5 and TRBJ2-1 gives the whole variable domain DAGVTQSPTHLIKTRGQQVTLRCSPISGHKSVSWYQQVLGQGPQFIFQYYEKEERGRGNFPDRFSARQFPNYSSELNVNALLLGDSALYLCASRRTGSHYNEQFFGPGTRLTVL.

This rearrangement joins TRBV9 to TRBJ2-1; 10 bases map to TRBD2. The CDR3 spans 16 residues. With V trimmed by 4 bases and J by 6 bases, 10 bases remained unmatched. CDR1 and CDR2 from the germline V gene are SGDLS and YYNGEE. The CDR3 spells CASSLRTSGQPNEQFF. The CDR3, as DNA: TGTGCCAGCAGCCTTAGGACTAGCGGTCAACCCAATGAGCAGTTCTTC.